Listed below are T cell receptor beta chains from one sample, sequenced in a study of cytomegalovirus exposure and HLA in healthy donors. Sequenced by immunoSEQ multiplex PCR; TCRdb stores in-frame clones only, minus some. This sample has about 44,000 clones; roughly 93% occur once, and the top ten carry roughly 2.1%. Sequenced material: PBMCs. All receptors come from a woman aged 18-29 years in good health and CMV-seronegative. Each CDR3 is given with its conserved first and last residue. A D gene is named only where the DNA matches it firmly.

j_call d_call v_call cdr3_nt cdr3_aa
TRBJ2-4 TRBD1 TRBV2 TGTGCCAGCGCCTCGGACAGGCTAGCCAAAAACATTCAGTACTTC CASASDRLAKNIQYF
TRBJ2-5 TRBD1 TRBV6-1 TGTGCCAGCAACAGGGGTCTTCAAGAGACCCAGTACTTC CASNRGLQETQYF
TRBJ1-1 TRBD1 TRBV4-2 TGTGCCAGCAGCCACGGGGGACAGGGCATGATTGAAGCTTTCTTT CASSHGGQGMIEAFF
TRBJ2-3 TRBD2 TRBV7-3 TGTGCCAGCAGCTTAAATCCCCCTAGCGGGAGTTCAGATACGCAGTATTTT CASSLNPPSGSSDTQYF
TRBJ2-5 . TRBV9 TGTGCCAGCAGCGTAGGGGGGCAGGGCGGGGAGACCCAGTACTTC CASSVGGQGGETQYF
TRBJ2-4 TRBD2 TRBV5-1 TGCGCCATCACCCTAGCGGGGGGCGGCAACATTCAGTACTTC CAITLAGGGNIQYF
TRBJ2-7 TRBD2 TRBV5-4 TGTGCCAGCAGCCGTAGCGGGGGGGCGGGGGAGCAGTACTTC CASSRSGGAGEQYF
TRBJ2-5 TRBD2 TRBV4-1 TGCGCCAGCAGCCGCGGGACTAGCTTAGAGACCCAGTACTTC CASSRGTSLETQYF
TRBJ1-2 TRBD1 TRBV27 TGTGCCAGCAGCTACGGGACAGGGGGCTTTGGCTACACCTTC CASSYGTGGFGYTF
TRBJ2-2 TRBD1 TRBV28 TGTGCCAGCAGTTCAGGGGGCGTCGGGGAGCTGTTTTTT CASSSGGVGELFF
TRBJ2-2 TRBD2 TRBV7-2 TGTGCCAGCAGGGCCGGGACTAGGCTTGCCGGGGAGCTGTTTTTT CASRAGTRLAGELFF
TRBJ1-1 TRBD1 TRBV19 TGTGCCAGTAGTCCCCGTGAAGGGGGCTATACTGAAGCTTTCTTT CASSPREGGYTEAFF
TRBJ2-7 TRBD1 TRBV5-8 TGTGCCAGCAGCCTACCGGGACAGGGTACCTACGAGCAGTACTTC CASSLPGQGTYEQYF
TRBJ2-2 TRBD1 TRBV7-8 TGTGCCAGCAGCTTCCTAGACAGGGTAGACACCGGGGAGCTGTTTTTT CASSFLDRVDTGELFF